This TCR beta chain comes out of a study of blood T cell repertoires in COVID-19 (dated by TCRdb to between 2020 and 2021). With regard to the full study: Samples from collaborators originated in the United States, Italy and Spain and spanned both the acute and convalescent phases of COVID-19. The material from the prospective study consisted of cDNA or gDNA derived from T cells, B-cell-depleted T cells, or PBMCs. Subjects who had been exposed to COVID-19, were actively infected with it, or had recovered from it provided the deeply sampled blood TCRbeta repertoires that made up the dataset. The repertoires were made available in a free public database intended to serve as a resource for research on the immune response to SARS-CoV-2. Samples came from the ongoing ImmuneRACE study (first 160 participants) plus 1,254 subjects from 6 global collaborators. Nearly every sample came with metadata listing a de-identified subject ID, COVID-19 status, age in years and sex. Where HLA class I and class II types were available, the types were taken from metadata supplied by the sample provider, not from assay-based typing. Points the paper makes about the study in general: How much clinical and demographic metadata was included differed by source and by participant, and the metadata was provided uncurated.

TCRbeta CDR3 regions were amplified from genomic DNA using the immunoSEQ Assay, a bias-controlled multiplex PCR. For the original study's pipeline: Nucleated cell counts per sample were estimated from amplification of reference gene primers within the assay. To quantify the absolute abundance of each unique TCRbeta CDR3 rearrangement, sequence reads were collapsed and filtered. Productive Simpson clonality was computed per sample as the square root of Simpson's diversity index over productive rearrangements. TCRdb limited this immuneACCESS table to in-frame rearrangements with V and J called. A share of clones is missing; checked studies link under half to unresolved V genes, and the rest is unexplained. That table is the source of V, J and clone size, and D and trimming were worked out from the DNA. This sample gives 160,000 or so clones in total; 70% to 90% of them show up just once. Around 5% of the sample lies in the top ten.

One collaborating source in Seattle enrolled patients while the patients were actively infected and followed the patients over time throughout the course of disease. Collaborating institutions collected whole blood in K2EDTA tubes following their own protocols. Collaborator samples were shipped for TCRbeta analysis as frozen whole blood, isolated PBMCs, or DNA extracted from either sample type. Spanning cysteine to phenylalanine, the CDR3 consists of 13 amino acids. Solely the CDR3 DNA is kept, with 39 bases framed from the first base. For this chain, trimming is 2 bases at the V end and 8 bases at the J end, and the number of junction bases without a gene match is 4. CDR1 and CDR2 were assigned from the germline V gene as SGHRS and YFSETQ. There are many counts of this clone. Its binding antigen is unknown. No base-level quality is on record; no much larger clone is a single base apart.

The receptor chain draws on TRBV5-1 and TRBJ1-2, with 9 bases in between that match TRBD1. This TCR came from a woman aged 50 to 65 with COVID-19, enrolled during active disease. Material: peripheral blood. The DNA sequence is TGCGCCAGCAGCTTCGGGACAGGGCAAGGCTACACCTTC. Protein translation: CASSFGTGQGYTF.